Listed below are T cell receptor beta chains from one sample, sequenced in a study of CD8 T cells in Susac syndrome. TCRdb re-called the immunoSEQ multiplex PCR reads through MiXCR, storing one row per CDR3 protein. The data show about 290,000 distinct CDR3 sequences, roughly 90% seen once. Source material: CD8+ T cells from PBMCs. Receptors were obtained from a human donor with multiple sclerosis. CDR3s include the opening cysteine and the closing phenylalanine or tryptophan. Fields, in order: D gene, V gene, clone size, J gene, CDR3 DNA, CDR3 protein. D genes are given only for firm matches. Clone size appears in some rows only: once, few, many, or a class for an expanded clone.

d_gene: NA; v_gene: TRBV6-2/TRBV6-3; abundance: once; j_gene: TRBJ2-7; CDR3nt: TGTGCCAGCAGTTACGATCTCACCTACGAGCAGTACTTC; CDR3aa: CASSYDLTYEQYF
d_gene: NA; v_gene: TRBV4-3; abundance: NA; j_gene: TRBJ1-2; CDR3nt: TGCGCCAGCAGCCAGCGTGCCCTGAACAACTATGGCTACACCTTC; CDR3aa: CASSQRALNNYGYTF
d_gene: NA; v_gene: TRBV29-1; abundance: NA; j_gene: TRBJ2-1; CDR3nt: TGCAGCGTTGACGGGCTAGCGCCGGAGCAGTTCTTC; CDR3aa: CSVDGLAPEQFF
d_gene: NA; v_gene: TRBV29-1; abundance: NA; j_gene: TRBJ2-2; CDR3nt: TGCAGCGTTGTTTGGAACACCGGGGAGCTGTTTTTT; CDR3aa: CSVVWNTGELFF
d_gene: NA; v_gene: TRBV12-3/TRBV12-4; abundance: NA; j_gene: TRBJ1-5; CDR3nt: TGTGCCAGCAGCTTGGAGGGAAGCAATCAGCCCCAGCATTTT; CDR3aa: CASSLEGSNQPQHF
d_gene: TRBD2; v_gene: TRBV7-9; abundance: NA; j_gene: TRBJ2-4; CDR3nt: TGTGCCAGCAGCACTAGCGGGAAGTCCAAGAACATTCAGTACTTC; CDR3aa: CASSTSGKSKNIQYF
d_gene: NA; v_gene: TRBV19; abundance: NA; j_gene: TRBJ2-5; CDR3nt: TGTGCCAGTAGTGAGGGGGTAACGTACCAAGAGACCCAGTACTTC; CDR3aa: CASSEGVTYQETQYF
d_gene: NA; v_gene: TRBV6-2/TRBV6-3; abundance: NA; j_gene: TRBJ1-1; CDR3nt: TGTGCCAGCAGTTACTCGATGTCGGGAGAGGCTTTCTTT; CDR3aa: CASSYSMSGEAFF
d_gene: NA; v_gene: TRBV9; abundance: NA; j_gene: TRBJ2-7; CDR3nt: TGTGCCAGCAGCCCCGCGGACGGTTCCTACGAGCAGTACTTC; CDR3aa: CASSPADGSYEQYF
d_gene: TRBD2; v_gene: TRBV12-3/TRBV12-4; abundance: NA; j_gene: TRBJ2-5; CDR3nt: TGTGCCAGCAGTTTGACTAGCGGGTTACAAGAGACCCAGTACTTC; CDR3aa: CASSLTSGLQETQYF
d_gene: TRBD1; v_gene: TRBV7-9; abundance: NA; j_gene: TRBJ2-7; CDR3nt: TGTGCCAGCAGCTTATCCCCGACGACAGGGGTCGAGCAGTACTTC; CDR3aa: CASSLSPTTGVEQYF
d_gene: NA; v_gene: TRBV19; abundance: few; j_gene: TRBJ2-5; CDR3nt: TGTGCCAGTAGCCCCTGGGGCGGGGAAGAGACCCAGTACTTC; CDR3aa: CASSPWGGEETQYF
d_gene: TRBD2; v_gene: TRBV28; abundance: once; j_gene: TRBJ2-5; CDR3nt: TGTGCCAGCAGTTTGAAGACTAGCGGGAGAATATCGGACCAAGAGACCCAGTACTTC; CDR3aa: CASSLKTSGRISDQETQYF
d_gene: TRBD2; v_gene: TRBV7-9; abundance: NA; j_gene: TRBJ2-3; CDR3nt: TGTGCCAGCAGCTCGCCCCAACCGGGACTAGCGGGGGTAGTAGATACGCAGTATTTT; CDR3aa: CASSSPQPGLAGVVDTQYF
d_gene: NA; v_gene: TRBV19; abundance: NA; j_gene: TRBJ2-3; CDR3nt: TGTGCCAGTAGTATCGGTACCACCCTGGGAGGCACAGATACGCAGTATTTT; CDR3aa: CASSIGTTLGGTDTQYF
d_gene: TRBD2; v_gene: TRBV2; abundance: once; j_gene: TRBJ2-5; CDR3nt: TGTGCCAGCAGTGCCCAGGGACTAGCACCACAAGAGACCCAGTACTTC; CDR3aa: CASSAQGLAPQETQYF
d_gene: NA; v_gene: TRBV20-1; abundance: NA; j_gene: TRBJ1-1; CDR3nt: TGCAGTGCTAGGGACCTCAGGGGCACTGAAGCTTTCTTT; CDR3aa: CSARDLRGTEAFF
d_gene: NA; v_gene: TRBV7-8; abundance: NA; j_gene: TRBJ2-7; CDR3nt: TGTGCCAGCAGCCCCCCCCGCTACGAGCAGTACTTC; CDR3aa: CASSPPRYEQYF
d_gene: TRBD1; v_gene: TRBV5-5; abundance: NA; j_gene: TRBJ2-1; CDR3nt: TGTGCCAGCAGCCCCGACAGGGAATACAATGAGCAGTTCTTC; CDR3aa: CASSPDREYNEQFF
d_gene: NA; v_gene: TRBV6-4; abundance: NA; j_gene: TRBJ2-6; CDR3nt: TGTGCCAGCAGTGAATTTGGGGAGGCCGGGGCCAACGTCCTGACTTTC; CDR3aa: CASSEFGEAGANVLTF
d_gene: TRBD1; v_gene: TRBV6-5; abundance: few; j_gene: TRBJ1-4; CDR3nt: TGTGCCAGCAGTTACCCAAACGACAGGGGAACTAATGAAAAACTGTTTTTT; CDR3aa: CASSYPNDRGTNEKLFF
d_gene: TRBD2; v_gene: TRBV6-1; abundance: NA; j_gene: TRBJ2-1; CDR3nt: TGTGCCAGCAGTGCCCTTAGCGGGGGGGCCACCCCGTTCTTC; CDR3aa: CASSALSGGATPFF
d_gene: TRBD2; v_gene: TRBV27; abundance: once; j_gene: TRBJ2-1; CDR3nt: TGTGCCACCTCGCTACGGGGGGCCTACAATGAGCAGTTCTTC; CDR3aa: CATSLRGAYNEQFF
d_gene: NA; v_gene: TRBV25-1; abundance: NA; j_gene: TRBJ2-3; CDR3nt: TGTGCCAGCAGTGAAACAGGGTTTAGCACAGATACGCAGTATTTT; CDR3aa: CASSETGFSTDTQYF
d_gene: NA; v_gene: TRBV6-5; abundance: NA; j_gene: TRBJ2-2; CDR3nt: TGTGCCAGCAGCTCCTGGTCGTCTTCCGGGGAGCTGTTTTTT; CDR3aa: CASSSWSSSGELFF
d_gene: NA; v_gene: TRBV30; abundance: NA; j_gene: TRBJ2-1; CDR3nt: TGTGCCTGGAGCCCTAGCCCAGGAGGTGGTGAGCAGTTCTTC; CDR3aa: CAWSPSPGGGEQFF
d_gene: TRBD2; v_gene: TRBV11-1; abundance: NA; j_gene: TRBJ2-3; CDR3nt: TGTGCCAGCAGCTTACCTGACGGACTAGCGGGGGGCCTTCTGCTCACAGATACGCAGTATTTT; CDR3aa: CASSLPDGLAGGLLLTDTQYF
d_gene: NA; v_gene: TRBV20-1; abundance: NA; j_gene: TRBJ2-3; CDR3nt: TGCAGTGCTAGATTACGGGACACTAGTTGGTATTTT; CDR3aa: CSARLRDTSWYF
d_gene: NA; v_gene: TRBV20-1; abundance: NA; j_gene: TRBJ2-1; CDR3nt: TGCAGTGCTAGTGGGGGGTTCGGCTATGAGCAGTTCTTC; CDR3aa: CSASGGFGYEQFF
d_gene: TRBD1; v_gene: TRBV20-1; abundance: NA; j_gene: TRBJ1-5; CDR3nt: TGCAGTGCTAGCGGGACGTCGACAGGGGGCGAACAGCCCCAGCATTTT; CDR3aa: CSASGTSTGGEQPQHF
d_gene: NA; v_gene: TRBV6-5; abundance: NA; j_gene: TRBJ2-7; CDR3nt: TGTGCCAGCAGCGGCGGGAACTACGAGCAGTACTTC; CDR3aa: CASSGGNYEQYF
d_gene: NA; v_gene: TRBV29-1; abundance: NA; j_gene: TRBJ2-2; CDR3nt: TGCAGCGTTGGGGGCAGGGATTCAACCGGGGAGCTGTTTTTT; CDR3aa: CSVGGRDSTGELFF
d_gene: TRBD2; v_gene: TRBV7-2; abundance: NA; j_gene: TRBJ2-1; CDR3nt: TGTGCCAGCAGCTCGTGGACGGGAGGGACAATCCAGAATGAGCAGTTCTTC; CDR3aa: CASSSWTGGTIQNEQFF
d_gene: NA; v_gene: TRBV5-8; abundance: once; j_gene: TRBJ2-5; CDR3nt: TGTGCCAGCAGTCCCAACAGGGCGGAGACCCAGTACTTC; CDR3aa: CASSPNRAETQYF
d_gene: TRBD2; v_gene: TRBV16; abundance: NA; j_gene: TRBJ2-5; CDR3nt: TGTGCCAGCAGCCAATCGCGGCTAGCGGGAGAGACCCAGTACTTC; CDR3aa: CASSQSRLAGETQYF
d_gene: NA; v_gene: TRBV7-6; abundance: NA; j_gene: TRBJ2-7; CDR3nt: TGTGCCAGCAGCCCCCATGAGGACTACGAGCAGTACTTC; CDR3aa: CASSPHEDYEQYF
d_gene: TRBD2; v_gene: TRBV4-3; abundance: NA; j_gene: TRBJ2-7; CDR3nt: TGCGCCAGCGGTCGGGTAGCGGGAGGTGAGCAGTACTTC; CDR3aa: CASGRVAGGEQYF
d_gene: TRBD2; v_gene: TRBV29-1; abundance: NA; j_gene: TRBJ2-2; CDR3nt: TGCAGCGCGTTAGCGGGGGGGCCTCAGACCGGGGAGCTGTTTTTT; CDR3aa: CSALAGGPQTGELFF
d_gene: TRBD1; v_gene: TRBV28; abundance: NA; j_gene: TRBJ2-1; CDR3nt: TGTGCCAGCAGGGGGACAGGGGGTTCCAATGAGCAGTTCTTC; CDR3aa: CASRGTGGSNEQFF
d_gene: NA; v_gene: TRBV9; abundance: NA; j_gene: TRBJ2-7; CDR3nt: TGTGCCAGCAGCGTAGACGCGGGGAAGGTGGGTGAGCAGTACTTC; CDR3aa: CASSVDAGKVGEQYF
d_gene: NA; v_gene: TRBV20-1; abundance: NA; j_gene: TRBJ2-4; CDR3nt: TGCAGTGCCCTTTTGGGGCTCAAAAACATTCAGTACTTC; CDR3aa: CSALLGLKNIQYF
d_gene: TRBD1; v_gene: TRBV7-9; abundance: few; j_gene: TRBJ2-3; CDR3nt: TGTGCCAGCAGCTTATCGAGACAGGGCGCAGATACGCAGTATTTT; CDR3aa: CASSLSRQGADTQYF
d_gene: NA; v_gene: TRBV12-3/TRBV12-4; abundance: NA; j_gene: TRBJ2-1; CDR3nt: TGTGCCAGCAGTTTGTTGACGGATCGCCAAGACTACAATGAGCAGTTCTTC; CDR3aa: CASSLLTDRQDYNEQFF
d_gene: TRBD1; v_gene: TRBV5-4; abundance: NA; j_gene: TRBJ2-7; CDR3nt: TGTGCCAGCAGCTTGGGTGACAGGGGGCCTCGAGAGCAGTACTTC; CDR3aa: CASSLGDRGPREQYF
d_gene: NA; v_gene: TRBV28; abundance: NA; j_gene: TRBJ2-5; CDR3nt: TGTGCCAGCAGGACTGTGGAGGGAGCCGTGGCCCAGTACTTC; CDR3aa: CASRTVEGAVAQYF
d_gene: TRBD1; v_gene: TRBV30; abundance: NA; j_gene: TRBJ1-3; CDR3nt: TGTGCCTGGACCGCGACAGGGAGTGGAAACACCATATATTTT; CDR3aa: CAWTATGSGNTIYF
d_gene: NA; v_gene: TRBV29-1; abundance: NA; j_gene: TRBJ1-2; CDR3nt: TGCAGCGTTGAAGGGGGAAGCTATGGCTACACCTTC; CDR3aa: CSVEGGSYGYTF
d_gene: NA; v_gene: TRBV7-6; abundance: NA; j_gene: TRBJ1-5; CDR3nt: TGTGCCAGCAGCCTCGACAGTGCGAGCAATCAGCCCCAGCATTTT; CDR3aa: CASSLDSASNQPQHF
d_gene: TRBD1; v_gene: TRBV6-2/TRBV6-3; abundance: NA; j_gene: TRBJ2-7; CDR3nt: TGTGCCAGCAGAGGGGAGGCGGACAGGGCTTCCTACGAGCAGTACTTC; CDR3aa: CASRGEADRASYEQYF
d_gene: NA; v_gene: TRBV5-6; abundance: NA; j_gene: TRBJ2-1; CDR3nt: TGTGCCAGCAGCTTGGATGGGGGCAATGAGCAGTTCTTC; CDR3aa: CASSLDGGNEQFF
d_gene: NA; v_gene: TRBV28; abundance: once; j_gene: TRBJ2-2; CDR3nt: TGTGCCAGCAGTTCGCCGTCCGTGTTCACCGGGGAGCTGTTTTTT; CDR3aa: CASSSPSVFTGELFF
d_gene: TRBD2; v_gene: TRBV5-1; abundance: NA; j_gene: TRBJ2-7; CDR3nt: TGCGCCAGCAGCTTAAGCGGGAGCAACTACGAGCAGTACTTC; CDR3aa: CASSLSGSNYEQYF
d_gene: TRBD1; v_gene: TRBV7-9; abundance: NA; j_gene: TRBJ1-2; CDR3nt: TGTGCCAGCAGCCCCGACAGGGGGGATGGCTACACCTTC; CDR3aa: CASSPDRGDGYTF
d_gene: NA; v_gene: TRBV27; abundance: NA; j_gene: TRBJ1-1; CDR3nt: TGTGCCAGCGAGGGAACCTCCAATGAAGCTTTCTTT; CDR3aa: CASEGTSNEAFF
d_gene: NA; v_gene: TRBV2; abundance: NA; j_gene: TRBJ2-1; CDR3nt: TGTGCCAGCAGTGCCAGACCCTCCTACAATGAGCAGTTCTTC; CDR3aa: CASSARPSYNEQFF
d_gene: NA; v_gene: TRBV15; abundance: NA; j_gene: TRBJ1-2; CDR3nt: TGTGCCACCAGCGAAAGGACTACGAACTATGGCTACACCTTC; CDR3aa: CATSERTTNYGYTF
d_gene: TRBD2; v_gene: TRBV12-3/TRBV12-4; abundance: NA; j_gene: TRBJ2-1; CDR3nt: TGTGCCAGCAGCTCCAGCGGGACCGAGCAGTTCTTC; CDR3aa: CASSSSGTEQFF
d_gene: TRBD1; v_gene: TRBV11-3; abundance: NA; j_gene: TRBJ2-7; CDR3nt: TGTGCCAGCAGCCACTCACAGGGGAGCTCCTACGAGCAGTACTTC; CDR3aa: CASSHSQGSSYEQYF